The rows below give T cell receptor beta chains drawn from one sample of a study of CD4 T cells in relation to SARS-CoV-2 and coronaviruses. Clones were sequenced by immunoSEQ multiplex PCR, and TCRdb holds only the in-frame ones, with some missing. The table lists 35,000 or so clones, 77% of them singletons, with roughly 2.8% in the top ten. The antigens of these receptors remain unknown. Sequencing input: memory CD4+ T cells from PBMCs, cultured in vitro. These receptors were obtained from an adult with COVID-19. CDR3s include the opening cysteine and the closing phenylalanine or tryptophan. The D gene is left open where the match is weak. Size is omitted from some rows. Given values are once, few, many or a class for expanded clones.

v_call: TRBV27
clone_size: .
j_call: TRBJ2-7
d_call: TRBD1
cdr3_nt: TGTGCCAGCAGTACTAGGGGGCCTCCGCAGTACTTC
cdr3_aa: CASSTRGPPQYF

v_call: TRBV28
clone_size: .
j_call: TRBJ2-3
d_call: TRBD2
cdr3_nt: TGTGCCAGCAGTTTACTAGCGGGAGCAGATACGCAGTATTTT
cdr3_aa: CASSLLAGADTQYF

v_call: TRBV6-2/TRBV6-3
clone_size: .
j_call: TRBJ2-7
d_call: TRBD2
cdr3_nt: TGTGCCAGCAGTTACCAACTCAGCGGGAGAGGTGAGCAGTACTTC
cdr3_aa: CASSYQLSGRGEQYF

v_call: TRBV6-6
clone_size: .
j_call: TRBJ2-7
d_call: .
cdr3_nt: TGTGCCACCAGACGTGTTAGGGGGGATCGGGAGCAGTACTTC
cdr3_aa: CATRRVRGDREQYF

v_call: TRBV3-1/TRBV3-2
clone_size: .
j_call: TRBJ2-5
d_call: .
cdr3_nt: TGTGCCAGCAGCCAAGTCAGCCAGGGTATCATGGGAGGACGAGAGACCCAGTACTTC
cdr3_aa: CASSQVSQGIMGGRETQYF

v_call: TRBV2
clone_size: .
j_call: TRBJ2-1
d_call: .
cdr3_nt: TGTGCCAGCAGTGATAGTGGTCGCTATACTGAGCAGTTCTTC
cdr3_aa: CASSDSGRYTEQFF

v_call: TRBV5-1
clone_size: .
j_call: TRBJ2-7
d_call: TRBD2
cdr3_nt: TGCGCCAGCAGCTCGACTAGCGGGAGTCTCGAGCAGTACTTC
cdr3_aa: CASSSTSGSLEQYF

v_call: TRBV24-1
clone_size: .
j_call: TRBJ2-5
d_call: TRBD1
cdr3_nt: TGTGCCACCAGTGGGCTAGGACAGGGGGGCCGAGAGACCCAGTACTTC
cdr3_aa: CATSGLGQGGRETQYF

v_call: TRBV6-4
clone_size: once
j_call: TRBJ2-1
d_call: TRBD1
cdr3_nt: TGTGCCAGCAGTGGGGTAGGGGGCGAGCAGTTCTTC
cdr3_aa: CASSGVGGEQFF

v_call: TRBV7-3
clone_size: .
j_call: TRBJ2-3
d_call: .
cdr3_nt: TGTGCCAGCAGCTTAACTAGCAGCACAGATACGCAGTATTTT
cdr3_aa: CASSLTSSTDTQYF

v_call: TRBV28
clone_size: .
j_call: TRBJ1-1
d_call: .
cdr3_nt: TGTGCCAGCAGTTTATGGGGCGGCACTGAAGCTTTCTTT
cdr3_aa: CASSLWGGTEAFF

v_call: TRBV4-1
clone_size: few
j_call: TRBJ2-1
d_call: TRBD1
cdr3_nt: TGCGCCAGCAACCGGGACAGGGAATTCAATGAGCAGTTCTTC
cdr3_aa: CASNRDREFNEQFF

v_call: TRBV28
clone_size: .
j_call: TRBJ2-7
d_call: TRBD2
cdr3_nt: TGTGCCAGCAGACCCCTCCTAGCGGCCTACGAGCAGTACTTC
cdr3_aa: CASRPLLAAYEQYF

v_call: TRBV6-6
clone_size: .
j_call: TRBJ2-5
d_call: .
cdr3_nt: TGTGCCAGCAGTGACCCGTTAAAAGAGACCCAGTACTTC
cdr3_aa: CASSDPLKETQYF

v_call: TRBV7-3
clone_size: .
j_call: TRBJ2-2
d_call: .
cdr3_nt: TGTGCCAGCAGCTCCCCCGGTGGCGGGGAGCTGTTTTTT
cdr3_aa: CASSSPGGGELFF

v_call: TRBV7-9
clone_size: .
j_call: TRBJ2-3
d_call: TRBD2
cdr3_nt: TGTGCCAGCAGGTCCACTAGCGGGAGGGCCCATACGCAGTATTTT
cdr3_aa: CASRSTSGRAHTQYF

v_call: TRBV28
clone_size: .
j_call: TRBJ2-4
d_call: .
cdr3_nt: TGTGCCAGCGTCAGCACCGGGGGACGAAAAAACATTCAGTACTTC
cdr3_aa: CASVSTGGRKNIQYF

v_call: TRBV19
clone_size: .
j_call: TRBJ1-1
d_call: TRBD1
cdr3_nt: TGTGCCAGTAGTTGGGACAGGAACACTGAAGCTTTCTTT
cdr3_aa: CASSWDRNTEAFF

v_call: TRBV2
clone_size: once
j_call: TRBJ2-3
d_call: TRBD2
cdr3_nt: TGTGCCAGCAGGAGGGGACTAGCGGGAGCCACAGATACGCAGTATTTT
cdr3_aa: CASRRGLAGATDTQYF

v_call: TRBV9
clone_size: .
j_call: TRBJ2-1
d_call: TRBD1
cdr3_nt: TGTGCCAGCAGCTCACAGGGGACCTACAATGAGCAGTTCTTC
cdr3_aa: CASSSQGTYNEQFF

v_call: TRBV7-3
clone_size: .
j_call: TRBJ1-2
d_call: .
cdr3_nt: TGTGCCAGCAGCCCTCAGCCTAACTATGGCTACACCTTC
cdr3_aa: CASSPQPNYGYTF

v_call: TRBV5-3
clone_size: few
j_call: TRBJ2-1
d_call: TRBD2
cdr3_nt: TGTGCCAGAAGCTCCCGGGCTAGCGGACCCAATGAGCAGTTCTTC
cdr3_aa: CARSSRASGPNEQFF

v_call: TRBV28
clone_size: .
j_call: TRBJ2-2
d_call: TRBD1
cdr3_nt: TGTGCCAGCAGTCCCTACAGGGGGATCGTCACCGGGGAGCTGTTTTTT
cdr3_aa: CASSPYRGIVTGELFF

v_call: TRBV18
clone_size: .
j_call: TRBJ2-1
d_call: TRBD2
cdr3_nt: TGTGCCAGCTCACCCGATGGACTAGCCTATGAGCAGTTCTTC
cdr3_aa: CASSPDGLAYEQFF

v_call: TRBV6-6
clone_size: .
j_call: TRBJ2-7
d_call: TRBD2
cdr3_nt: TGTGCCAGCCATCGAGCGGGAGTCGGTACGAGCCCCTCCTTC
cdr3_aa: CASHRAGVGTSPSF

v_call: TRBV18
clone_size: .
j_call: TRBJ2-1
d_call: .
cdr3_nt: TGTGCCAGCTCACCCTTTGCGGGAAACAATGAGCAGTTCTTC
cdr3_aa: CASSPFAGNNEQFF

v_call: TRBV28
clone_size: .
j_call: TRBJ2-5
d_call: .
cdr3_nt: TGTGCCAGCAGTTTAGGGGGAGGAGGGGAGACCCAGTACTTC
cdr3_aa: CASSLGGGGETQYF

v_call: TRBV28
clone_size: .
j_call: TRBJ2-1
d_call: TRBD2
cdr3_nt: TGTGCCAGCAGTTCTAAACTAGCGCTAAATTACAATGAGCAGTTCTTC
cdr3_aa: CASSSKLALNYNEQFF

v_call: TRBV2
clone_size: .
j_call: TRBJ1-3
d_call: .
cdr3_nt: TGTGCCAGCAGCGGGTTTCGAGCGGAAACTGGAAACACCATATATTTT
cdr3_aa: CASSGFRAETGNTIYF